These T cell receptor beta chains were read from a single sample in a study of blood T cell repertoires in COVID-19. Using immunoSEQ multiplex PCR, the repertoire was profiled, and TCRdb retains in-frame clones only, with some absent. The sample yields hundreds of thousands of clones, under 85% seen once. The sequenced material came from peripheral blood. These receptors all come from a woman aged 25 to 39 with COVID-19, enrolled during active disease. Each CDR3 is given with its conserved first and last residue. The order of the fields is V gene, clone size, J gene, D gene, CDR3 DNA, CDR3 protein. The D gene is left open where the match is weak. For some rows the clone size is stated as once, few or many, or as a class when expanded; others skip it.

TRBV3-1/TRBV3-2	NA	TRBJ1-1	NA	TGTGCCAGCAGCTCACAGCCACTGAGCACTGAAGCTTTCTTT	CASSSQPLSTEAFF
TRBV5-4	NA	TRBJ1-2	TRBD1	TGTGCCAGCAGCGACCTGACAGGGAGGTCCTACGGCTACACCTTC	CASSDLTGRSYGYTF
TRBV7-6	NA	TRBJ2-3	TRBD2	TGTGCCAGCAGCCCAACTAGCGCTCTTGGCACAGATACGCAGTATTTT	CASSPTSALGTDTQYF
TRBV19	once	TRBJ1-6	NA	TGTGCCAGTAGATGGGATGAGGGATCACCCCTCCACTTT	CASRWDEGSPLHF
TRBV7-9	NA	TRBJ2-7	NA	TGTGCCAGCAGCTTAAGTTGGAACAGATCCTACGAGCAGTACTTC	CASSLSWNRSYEQYF
TRBV4-3	few	TRBJ1-5	TRBD1	TGCGCCAGCAGCCAGGAGGACAGGGGGAATCAGCCCCAGCATTTT	CASSQEDRGNQPQHF
TRBV9	once	TRBJ2-5	TRBD2	TGTGCCAGCAGCGTAGCAGCGGGAAGGGGAGAGACCCAGTACTTC	CASSVAAGRGETQYF
TRBV5-4	NA	TRBJ1-3	NA	TGTGCCAGCAGCTTGGCCGAGGGACAATTTGGAAACACCATATATTTT	CASSLAEGQFGNTIYF
TRBV7-9	NA	TRBJ2-7	TRBD1	TGTGCCAGCAGCTTCGGGACAGGGGGAAGGGAGCAGTACTTC	CASSFGTGGREQYF
TRBV30	NA	TRBJ1-2	TRBD1	TGTGCCTGGAGCGTAGGGACAGCAAACTATGGCTACACCTTC	CAWSVGTANYGYTF
TRBV30	NA	TRBJ2-3	NA	TGTGCCGGAGGGGCAGGGTGGGCAGATACGCAGTATTTT	CAGGAGWADTQYF
TRBV11-2	NA	TRBJ1-3	NA	TGTGCCAGCAGCTTTGCCCTTCGTGGAGCTGGAAACACCATATATTTT	CASSFALRGAGNTIYF
TRBV19	NA	TRBJ1-4	TRBD1	TGTGCCAGTAGTATAGATTCAGGGGGGATTGAAAAACTGTTTTTT	CASSIDSGGIEKLFF
TRBV6-5	NA	TRBJ2-1	NA	TGTGCCAGCAGCATACAGGGAGGGAGCAATGAGCAGTTCTTC	CASSIQGGSNEQFF
TRBV27	NA	TRBJ2-7	NA	TGTGCCAGCAGCTCGACACAGACCTACGAGCAGTACTTC	CASSSTQTYEQYF
TRBV11-2	NA	TRBJ1-2	NA	TGTGCCAGCAGCTTAGACTCAGGGACACCTTATGGCTACACCTTC	CASSLDSGTPYGYTF
TRBV2	once	TRBJ2-2	NA	TGTGCCAGCAGTTTTCAACTAGCAGGGACCGGGGAGCTGTTTTTT	CASSFQLAGTGELFF
TRBV11-2	NA	TRBJ2-1	TRBD2	TGTGCCAGCAGCCCCTTAGCGGGAAACTTAAACAATGAGCAGTTCTTC	CASSPLAGNLNNEQFF
TRBV19	NA	TRBJ2-1	TRBD2	TGTGCCAGTAGTCCCCTCCACGAGACTAGCCTGGAGCAGTTCTTC	CASSPLHETSLEQFF
TRBV19	NA	TRBJ1-5	NA	TGTGCCAGTACCCCCCGTAAAACAGGGCCCAATCAGCCCCAGCATTTT	CASTPRKTGPNQPQHF
TRBV19	few	TRBJ2-5	NA	TGTGCCAGTAGTATAGATCCGGAGATAGCGACCCAGTACTTC	CASSIDPEIATQYF
TRBV12-5	NA	TRBJ1-1	NA	TGTGCTAGTGGTTTGGGGCAGGGGATGGACACTGAAGCTTTCTTT	CASGLGQGMDTEAFF
TRBV3-1/TRBV3-2	NA	TRBJ2-3	NA	TGTGCCAGCAGCCAGGGTAGCGGAAGCACAGATACGCAGTATTTT	CASSQGSGSTDTQYF